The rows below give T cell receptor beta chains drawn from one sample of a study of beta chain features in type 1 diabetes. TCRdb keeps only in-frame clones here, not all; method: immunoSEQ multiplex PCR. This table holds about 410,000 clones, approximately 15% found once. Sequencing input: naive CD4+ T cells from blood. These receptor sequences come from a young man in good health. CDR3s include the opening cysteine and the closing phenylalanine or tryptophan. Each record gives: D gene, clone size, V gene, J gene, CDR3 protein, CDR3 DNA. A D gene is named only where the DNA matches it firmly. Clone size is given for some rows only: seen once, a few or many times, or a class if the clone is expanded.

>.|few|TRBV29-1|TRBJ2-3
CSGGEVKGTLSTDTQYF
TGCAGCGGCGGTGAAGTGAAAGGGACGCTGAGCACAGATACGCAGTATTTT
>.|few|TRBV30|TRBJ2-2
CAWSVLHSAGELFF
TGTGCCTGGAGTGTACTCCATTCGGCCGGGGAGCTGTTTTTT
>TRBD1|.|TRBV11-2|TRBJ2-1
CASTSDRGNEQFF
TGTGCCAGCACTAGCGACAGGGGAAATGAGCAGTTCTTC
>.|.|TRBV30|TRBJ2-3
CAWSGLLLETQYF
TGTGCCTGGAGTGGTCTGCTGCTAGAAACGCAGTATTTT
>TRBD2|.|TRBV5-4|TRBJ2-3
CASSLKLAGLTDTQYF
TGTGCCAGCAGCTTGAAACTAGCGGGGCTCACAGATACGCAGTATTTT
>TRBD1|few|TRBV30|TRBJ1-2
CAASQGQGDGYTF
TGTGCCGCCTCACAGGGACAGGGGGATGGCTACACCTTC
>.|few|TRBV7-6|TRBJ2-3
CASSLSFLGSTDTQYF
TGTGCCAGCAGCTTAAGTTTTTTGGGGAGCACAGATACGCAGTATTTT
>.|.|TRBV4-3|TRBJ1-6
CASSQDLGPSSYNSPLHF
TGCGCCAGCAGCCAAGATCTAGGGCCGAGCTCCTATAATTCACCCCTCCACTTT
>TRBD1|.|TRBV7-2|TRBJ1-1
CASSSYRGRPEAFF
TGTGCCAGCAGCTCCTACAGGGGGCGGCCTGAAGCTTTCTTT
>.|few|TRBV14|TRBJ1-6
CASSQGHHASPLHF
TGTGCCAGCAGCCAAGGGCACCACGCATCACCCCTCCACTTT
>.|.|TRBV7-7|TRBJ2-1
CASSLGLSSYNEQFF
TGTGCTAGCAGCCTGGGACTGTCTTCCTACAATGAGCAGTTCTTC
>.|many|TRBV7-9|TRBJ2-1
CASSSASGEQFF
TGTGCCAGCAGCTCCGCCAGCGGAGAGCAGTTCTTC
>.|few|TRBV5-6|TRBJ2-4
CASSLGPYIQYF
TGTGCCAGCAGCTTGGGACCGTACATTCAGTACTTC
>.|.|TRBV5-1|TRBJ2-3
CASSPRPRDTQYF
TGCGCCAGCAGTCCTAGACCGCGGGATACGCAGTATTTT
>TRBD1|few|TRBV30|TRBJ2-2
CAWSVQGAGELFF
TGTGCCTGGAGTGTACAGGGGGCCGGGGAGCTGTTTTTT
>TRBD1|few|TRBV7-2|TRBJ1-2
CSSSTGTGYGYTF
TGTTCCAGCAGCACCGGGACAGGCTATGGCTACACCTTC
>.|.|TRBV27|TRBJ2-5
CASSYRVQETQYF
TGTGCCAGCAGTTACAGGGTCCAAGAGACCCAGTACTTC
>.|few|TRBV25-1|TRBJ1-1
CASSELEALNTEAFF
TGTGCCAGCAGTGAATTGGAGGCCTTGAACACTGAAGCTTTCTTT
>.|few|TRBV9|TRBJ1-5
CASSVANNQPQHF
TGTGCCAGCAGCGTAGCAAACAATCAGCCCCAGCATTTT
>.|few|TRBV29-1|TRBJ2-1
CSVDGASSYNEQFF
TGCAGCGTTGACGGGGCGAGCTCCTACAATGAGCAGTTCTTC
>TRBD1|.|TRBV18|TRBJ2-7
CASSPNRGAYEQYF
TGTGCCAGCTCACCTAACAGGGGTGCGTACGAGCAGTACTTC
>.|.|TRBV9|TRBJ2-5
CASSVSGGLGTQYF
TGTGCCAGCAGCGTATCTGGAGGGCTTGGGACCCAGTACTTC
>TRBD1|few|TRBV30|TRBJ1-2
CACDRGPFTF
TGTGCCTGCGACAGGGGCCCCTTTACCTTC
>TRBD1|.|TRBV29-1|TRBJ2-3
CSVLQGAVDTQYF
TGCAGCGTTCTCCAGGGGGCGGTAGATACGCAGTATTTT
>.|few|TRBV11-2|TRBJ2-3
CASSLLTSSTDTQYF
TGTGCCAGCAGCTTATTGACTTCAAGCACAGATACGCAGTATTTT
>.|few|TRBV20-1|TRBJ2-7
CSATGNYEQYF
TGCAGTGCTACAGGGAACTACGAGCAGTACTTC
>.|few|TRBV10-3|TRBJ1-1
CAIQKQGGTEAFF
TGTGCCATCCAAAAACAGGGTGGGACTGAAGCTTTCTTT
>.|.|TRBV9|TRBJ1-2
CASSVGRGTYGYTF
TGTGCCAGCAGCGTAGGCAGGGGAACCTATGGCTACACCTTC
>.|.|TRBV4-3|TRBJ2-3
CASSRGGKSTDTQYF
TGCGCCAGCAGCCGGGGGGGCAAAAGCACAGATACGCAGTATTTT
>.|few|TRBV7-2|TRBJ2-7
CASSPSPLALRDYEQYF
TGTGCCAGCAGCCCTAGCCCTTTAGCTCTCCGAGACTACGAGCAGTACTTC
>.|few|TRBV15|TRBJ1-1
CATSRDRGRANTEAFF
TGTGCCACCAGCAGAGATAGAGGCAGGGCGAACACTGAAGCTTTCTTT
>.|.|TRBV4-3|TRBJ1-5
CASSQDPGHNQPQHF
TGCGCCAGCAGCCAAGATCCGGGACACAATCAGCCCCAGCATTTT
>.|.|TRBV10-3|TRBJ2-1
CAISNDGPRAGVF
TGTGCCATCAGTAACGACGGACCGCGGGCTGGAGTCTTC
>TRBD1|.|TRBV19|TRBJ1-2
CASVFPGQGKGYTF
TGTGCCAGTGTCTTCCCGGGACAGGGGAAAGGCTACACCTTC
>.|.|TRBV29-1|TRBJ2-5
CSVAPLSRETQYF
TGCAGCGTCGCCCCCCTTTCCAGAGAGACCCAGTACTTC
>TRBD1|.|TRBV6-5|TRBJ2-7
CASSYRVQGSYEQYF
TGTGCCAGCAGTTACCGGGTACAGGGGAGCTACGAGCAGTACTTC
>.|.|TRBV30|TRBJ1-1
CAWSVTGLATEAFF
TGTGCCTGGAGTGTTACAGGGCTAGCCACTGAAGCTTTCTTT
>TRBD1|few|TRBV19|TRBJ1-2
CASSSRDRASYGYTF
TGTGCCAGTAGCAGCCGGGACAGGGCATCCTATGGCTACACCTTC
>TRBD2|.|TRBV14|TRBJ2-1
CASSQVPSGRDNEQFF
TGTGCCAGCAGCCAAGTTCCTAGCGGGAGAGACAATGAGCAGTTCTTC
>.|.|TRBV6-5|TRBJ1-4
CANPVVEKLFF
TGTGCCAACCCGGTAGTTGAAAAACTGTTTTTT
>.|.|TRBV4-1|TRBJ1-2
CASSHFPAGAYGYTF
TGCGCCAGCAGCCATTTCCCGGCGGGGGCGTATGGCTACACCTTC
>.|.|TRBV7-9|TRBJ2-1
CASSEPPGRRRYNEQFF
TGTGCCAGCAGCGAACCTCCGGGACGGAGGCGGTACAATGAGCAGTTCTTC
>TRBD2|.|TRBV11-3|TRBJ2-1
CASSLPTGLAGSEQFF
TGTGCCAGCAGCTTACCTACCGGACTAGCGGGAAGTGAGCAGTTCTTC
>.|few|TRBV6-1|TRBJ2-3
CASSEAITTDTQYF
TGTGCCAGCAGTGAAGCGATCACCACAGATACGCAGTATTTT
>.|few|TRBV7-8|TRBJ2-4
CASSFSDSLTAKNIQYF
TGTGCCAGCAGCTTCTCGGACAGCCTTACAGCCAAAAACATTCAGTACTTC
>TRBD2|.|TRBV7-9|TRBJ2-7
CASSLGPGLVREQYF
TGTGCCAGCAGCTTAGGACCGGGACTAGTTCGTGAGCAGTACTTC
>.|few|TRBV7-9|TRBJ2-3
CASSPSRATQYF
TGTGCCAGCAGCCCTTCCCGGGCAACGCAGTATTTT
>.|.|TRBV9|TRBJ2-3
CASSPGPRGTTDTQYF
TGTGCCAGCAGCCCCGGCCCTCGGGGGACCACAGATACGCAGTATTTT
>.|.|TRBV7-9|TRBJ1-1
CASSLEAAFF
TGTGCCAGCAGCTTAGAGGCAGCTTTCTTT
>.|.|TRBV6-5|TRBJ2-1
CASGGIRYNEQFF
TGTGCCAGCGGGGGGATCCGCTACAATGAGCAGTTCTTC
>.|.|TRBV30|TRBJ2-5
CAWSVAGSETQYF
TGTGCCTGGAGTGTAGCCGGATCAGAGACCCAGTACTTC
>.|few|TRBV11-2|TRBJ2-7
CASSLETMGKQYF
TGTGCCAGCAGCTTAGAGACGATGGGAAAGCAGTACTTC
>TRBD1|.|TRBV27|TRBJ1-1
CASSRRGRVNTEAFF
TGTGCCAGCAGTCGAAGGGGGCGCGTCAACACTGAAGCTTTCTTT
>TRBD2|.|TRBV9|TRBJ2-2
CASSKLAGSGFVGELFF
TGTGCCAGCAGCAAACTAGCGGGATCTGGATTTGTCGGGGAGCTGTTTTTT
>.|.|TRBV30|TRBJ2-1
CACFYYTYNEQFF
TGTGCCTGTTTTTATTACACCTACAATGAGCAGTTCTTC
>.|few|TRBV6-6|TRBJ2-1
CATRTGITGFF
TGTGCCACCCGAACCGGGATTACGGGGTTCTTC
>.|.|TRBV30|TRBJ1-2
CAWSFGHNYGYTF
TGTGCCTGGAGTTTTGGTCATAACTATGGCTACACCTTC